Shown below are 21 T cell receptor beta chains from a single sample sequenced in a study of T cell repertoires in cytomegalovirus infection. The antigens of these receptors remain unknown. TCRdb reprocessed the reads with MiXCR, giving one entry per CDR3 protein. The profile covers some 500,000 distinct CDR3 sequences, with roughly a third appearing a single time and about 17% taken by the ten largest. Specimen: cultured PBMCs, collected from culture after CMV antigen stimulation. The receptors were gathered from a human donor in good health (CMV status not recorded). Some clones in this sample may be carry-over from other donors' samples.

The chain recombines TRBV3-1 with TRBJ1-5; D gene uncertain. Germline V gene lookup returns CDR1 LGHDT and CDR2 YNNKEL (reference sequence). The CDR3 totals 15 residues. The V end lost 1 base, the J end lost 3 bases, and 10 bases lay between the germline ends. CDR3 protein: CASSQGVGSNQPQHF. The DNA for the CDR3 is TGTGCCAGCAGCCAAGGAGTAGGGTCCAATCAGCCCCAGCATTTT.

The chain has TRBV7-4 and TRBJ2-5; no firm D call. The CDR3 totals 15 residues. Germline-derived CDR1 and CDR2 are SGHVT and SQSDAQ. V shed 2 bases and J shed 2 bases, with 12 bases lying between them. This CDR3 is CASSLFKARQETQYF. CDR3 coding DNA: TGTGCCAGCAGCTTATTTAAGGCCAGACAAGAGACCCAGTACTTC.

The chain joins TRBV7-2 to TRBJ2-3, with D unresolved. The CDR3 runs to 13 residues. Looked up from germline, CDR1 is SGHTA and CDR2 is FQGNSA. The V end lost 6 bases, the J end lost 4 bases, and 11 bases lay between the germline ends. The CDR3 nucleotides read TGTGCCAGCAGGTGCATGGCGGCAGATACGCAGTATTTT. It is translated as CASRCMAADTQYF.

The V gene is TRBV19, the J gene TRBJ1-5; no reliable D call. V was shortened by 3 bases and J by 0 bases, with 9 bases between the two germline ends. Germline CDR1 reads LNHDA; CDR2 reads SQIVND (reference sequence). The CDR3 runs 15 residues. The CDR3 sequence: CASSMIDVSNQPQHF. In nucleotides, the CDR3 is TGTGCCAGTAGTATGATTGACGTTAGCAATCAGCCCCAGCATTTT. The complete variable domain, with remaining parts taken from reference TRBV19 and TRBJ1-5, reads DGGITQSPKYLFRKEGQNVTLSCEQNLNHDAMYWYRQDPGQGLRLIYYSQIVNDFQKGDIAEGYSVSREKKESFPLTVTSAQKNPTAFYLCASSMIDVSNQPQHFGDGTRLSIL.

The CDR3 DNA reads as TGTGCCAGCAGACCCACCACGACAGGGTTTGAAAAACTGTTTTTT. Protein: CASRPTTTGFEKLFF. The rearrangement links TRBV12-3 or TRBV12-4 to TRBJ1-4, with 7 bases lining up with TRBD1. The V and J ends lost 6 bases and 7 bases, in that order; junction bases with no gene match: 11. The CDR3 is 15 residues long.

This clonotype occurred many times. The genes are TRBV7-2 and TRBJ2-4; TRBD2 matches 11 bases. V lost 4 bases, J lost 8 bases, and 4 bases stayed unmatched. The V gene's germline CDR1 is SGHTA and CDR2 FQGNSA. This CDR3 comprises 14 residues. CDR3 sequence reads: CASSSTSGSDIQYF. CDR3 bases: TGTGCCAGCAGCTCCACTAGCGGGAGTGACATTCAGTACTTC.

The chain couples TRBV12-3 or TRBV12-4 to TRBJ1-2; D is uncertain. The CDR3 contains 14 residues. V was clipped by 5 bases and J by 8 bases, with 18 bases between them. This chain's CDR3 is CASSPRAGGEGYTF. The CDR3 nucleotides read TGTGCCAGCAGTCCGCGGGCAGGAGGAGAGGGCTACACCTTC.

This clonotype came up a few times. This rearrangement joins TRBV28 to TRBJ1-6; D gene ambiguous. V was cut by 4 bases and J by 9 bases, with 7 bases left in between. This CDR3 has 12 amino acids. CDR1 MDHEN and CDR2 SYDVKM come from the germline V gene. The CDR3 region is CASSSLRSPLHF. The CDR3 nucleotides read TGTGCCAGCAGTTCTCTCCGTTCACCCCTCCACTTT.

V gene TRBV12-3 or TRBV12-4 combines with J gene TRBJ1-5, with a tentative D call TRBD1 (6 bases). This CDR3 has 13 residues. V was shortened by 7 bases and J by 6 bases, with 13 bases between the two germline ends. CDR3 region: CASTPGAGQPQHF. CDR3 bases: TGTGCCAGCACCCCAGGGGCTGGTCAGCCCCAGCATTTT.

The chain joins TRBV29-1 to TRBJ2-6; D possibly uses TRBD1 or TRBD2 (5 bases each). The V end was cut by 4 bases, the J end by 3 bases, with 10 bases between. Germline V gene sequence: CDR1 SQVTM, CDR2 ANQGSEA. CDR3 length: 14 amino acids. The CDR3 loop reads CSVGGVVGANVLTF. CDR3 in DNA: TGCAGCGTTGGAGGGGTGGTTGGGGCCAACGTCCTGACTTTC.

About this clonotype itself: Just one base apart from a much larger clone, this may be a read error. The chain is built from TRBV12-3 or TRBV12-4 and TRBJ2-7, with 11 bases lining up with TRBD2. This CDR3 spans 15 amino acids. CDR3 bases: TGTGCCCGCAGCGAACTAGCGGGAGATACCTACGAGCAGTACTTC. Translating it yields CARSELAGDTYEQYF.

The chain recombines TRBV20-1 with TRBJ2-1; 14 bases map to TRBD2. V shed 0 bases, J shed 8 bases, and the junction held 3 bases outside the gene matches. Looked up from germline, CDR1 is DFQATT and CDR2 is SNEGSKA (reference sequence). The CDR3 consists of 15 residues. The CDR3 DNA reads TGCAGTGCTAGAGAAGGGACTAGCGGGAGCTATGAGCAGTTCTTC. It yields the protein CSAREGTSGSYEQFF.

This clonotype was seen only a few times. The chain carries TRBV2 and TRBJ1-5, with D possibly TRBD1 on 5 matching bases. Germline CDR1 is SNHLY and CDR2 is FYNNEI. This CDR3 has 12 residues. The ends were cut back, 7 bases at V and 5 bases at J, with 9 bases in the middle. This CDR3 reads CASTGEDQPQHF. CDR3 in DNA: TGTGCCAGCACGGGGGAGGATCAGCCCCAGCATTTT.

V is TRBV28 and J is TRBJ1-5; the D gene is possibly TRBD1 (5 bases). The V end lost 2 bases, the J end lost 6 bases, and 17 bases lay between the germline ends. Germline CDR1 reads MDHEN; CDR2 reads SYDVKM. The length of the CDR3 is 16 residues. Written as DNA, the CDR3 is TGTGCCAGCAGTTTAGTGGTACAGGCCCTGGGTCAGCCCCAGCATTTT. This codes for CASSLVVQALGQPQHF.

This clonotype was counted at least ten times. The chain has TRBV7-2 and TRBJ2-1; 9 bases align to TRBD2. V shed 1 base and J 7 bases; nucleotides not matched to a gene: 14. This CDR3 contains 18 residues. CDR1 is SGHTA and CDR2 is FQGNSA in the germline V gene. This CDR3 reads CASSLENPSGIRGNEQFF. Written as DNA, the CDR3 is TGTGCCAGCAGCTTAGAGAACCCTAGCGGGATCCGTGGGAATGAGCAGTTCTTC.

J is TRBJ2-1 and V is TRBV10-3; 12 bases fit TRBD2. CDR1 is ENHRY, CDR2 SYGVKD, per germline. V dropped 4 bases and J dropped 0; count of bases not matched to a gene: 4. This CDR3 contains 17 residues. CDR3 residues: CAISVTSGGSSYNEQFF. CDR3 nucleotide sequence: TGTGCCATCAGTGTGACTAGCGGGGGAAGCTCCTACAATGAGCAGTTCTTC.

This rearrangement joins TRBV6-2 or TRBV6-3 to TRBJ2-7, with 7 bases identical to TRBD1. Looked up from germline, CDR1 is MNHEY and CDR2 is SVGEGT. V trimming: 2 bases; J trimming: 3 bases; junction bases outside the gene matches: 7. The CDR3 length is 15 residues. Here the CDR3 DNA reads TGTGCCAGCAGTTACACAGGGGCCGCCCACTACGAGCAGTACTTC. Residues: CASSYTGAAHYEQYF.

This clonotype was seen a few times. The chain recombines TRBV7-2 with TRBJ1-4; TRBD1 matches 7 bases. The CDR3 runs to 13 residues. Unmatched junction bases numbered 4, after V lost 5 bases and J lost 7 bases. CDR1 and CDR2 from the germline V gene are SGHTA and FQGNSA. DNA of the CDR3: TGTGCCAGCAGCCCTTACAGGGGTGAAAAACTGTTTTTT. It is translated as CASSPYRGEKLFF. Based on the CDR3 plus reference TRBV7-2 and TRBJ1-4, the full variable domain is GAGVSQSPSNKVTEKGKDVELRCDPISGHTALYWYRQSLGQGLEFLIYFQGNSAPDKSGLPSDRFSAERTGGSVSTLTIQRTQQEDSAVYLCASSPYRGEKLFFGSGTQLSVL.

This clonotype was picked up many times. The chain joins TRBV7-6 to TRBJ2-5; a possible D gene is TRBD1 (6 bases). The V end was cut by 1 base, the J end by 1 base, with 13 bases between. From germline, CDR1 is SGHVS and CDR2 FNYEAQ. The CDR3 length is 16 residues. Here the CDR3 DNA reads TGTGCCAGCAGCTTAGTTCAGGGGATGGGCCAAGAGACCCAGTACTTC. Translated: CASSLVQGMGQETQYF.

The CDR3 loop reads CASSTQEFFNEQFF. The CDR3 coding sequence is TGTGCCAGCAGTACACAGGAATTTTTCAATGAGCAGTTCTTC. The chain has TRBV7-6 and TRBJ2-1; possible D gene TRBD1, 5 bases. Germline CDR1 and CDR2: SGHVS and FNYEAQ. CDR3 length: 14 amino acids. Trimming left V 6 bases short and J 6 bases short, with 15 bases between.

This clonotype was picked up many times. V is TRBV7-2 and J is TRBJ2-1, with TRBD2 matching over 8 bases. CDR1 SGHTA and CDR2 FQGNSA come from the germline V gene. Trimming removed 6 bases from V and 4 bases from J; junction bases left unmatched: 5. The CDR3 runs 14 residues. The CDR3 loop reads CASRLADPYNEQFF. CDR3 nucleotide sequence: TGTGCCAGCAGACTAGCGGACCCATACAATGAGCAGTTCTTC.